This record looks at one T cell receptor beta chain sequence and its context. Its antigen is currently unknown. The sample carries other DNA sequences with the same CDR3. What was sequenced were expressed TCRB transcripts, since all of the isolated RNA had been reverse transcribed. Sequenced by immunoSEQ multiplex PCR; TCRdb stores in-frame clones only, minus some. The sample has under 300,000 clones; roughly 13% are singletons. CDR1 and CDR2 (germline): SGHNT, YYREEE (reference sequence). The V end lost 0 bases, the J end lost 0 bases, and 6 bases lay between the germline ends. The CDR3 runs to 14 residues. The source of the sample is a study of beta chain features in type 1 diabetes. The study's findings and limits: TCRB CDR3s were moderately but significantly shorter in Type 1 diabetes patients in all four CD4+ subsets. A possible short-template PCR bias applies equally to patients and controls.

V gene TRBV5-4 combines with J gene TRBJ1-1; no clear D. This receptor was obtained from a man younger than 40 with type 1 diabetes. Sequenced material: naive CD4+ T cells from blood. As DNA, the CDR3 is TGTGCCAGCAGCTTGGATAGAATGAACACTGAAGCTTTCTTT. Its translation: CASSLDRMNTEAFF.